This note documents a single T cell receptor beta chain sequence. The antigen remains undetermined. From germline, CDR1 is MNHEY and CDR2 SMNVEV (reference sequence). The J segment lost 7 bases and the V segment lost 3 bases, leaving 7 bases of the junction unmatched. This CDR3 contains 15 residues. Naive CD8 isolation took CD45RO-negative cells positively selected for CCR7 and excluded terminally differentiated effector memory CD45RA+ cells. HIV-negative, healthy adults without recent acute infections or vaccinations were the donors. Execution of the assay was at deep level. The method was immunoSEQ multiplex PCR; TCRdb's version includes in-frame clones alone and lacks a portion of them. The sample contains about 2.1 million clones, around 93% of which appear only once. This sample stems from a study of shared clonotypes between healthy human individuals. At the level of the study: CD8 memory received one plate per donor, CD8 naive two, CD4 memory three and CD4 naive three.

Findings and caveats of the study: Generation probabilities were higher for clonotypes shared across all four sorted-subset donors than for unshared ones.

This receptor was taken from a man aged 18 to 30 in good health. Some clones in this sample may be carry-over from other donors' samples. The chain uses TRBV27 and TRBJ1-3; 9 bases fit TRBD1. The material sequenced was naive CD8+ T cells from PBMCs. CDR3 amino acids: CASSFTGTGRNTIYF. Here the CDR3 DNA reads TGTGCCAGCAGTTTCACGGGGACAGGGCGGAACACCATATATTTT.